This T cell receptor beta chain was sequenced for a study of response to subunit inactivated influenza vaccine. Broader study findings: Only a handful of new T cells, the authors suggested, are recruited with each seasonal influenza vaccination.

One entry per CDR3 protein results from TCRdb running MiXCR on the RT-PCR reads. The sample consists of a few hundred thousand distinct CDR3 sequences, about 20% of them appearing once. The V segment lost 5 bases and the J segment 7 bases; nucleotides outside the gene matches: 6. The CDR3 has 14 amino acids. CDR1 is LNHNV and CDR2 is YYDKDF in the germline V gene (reference sequence). This clonotype was observed a few times. Antigen unknown. Source: PBMCs from blood, taken 21 months after vaccination. This clonotype originated in a man between 50 and 69 years old who received an inactivated influenza vaccine. V usage is TRBV15 and J usage is TRBJ2-7; 12 positions match TRBD2. CDR3 sequence: CATSVRLAGDEQYF. Here the CDR3 DNA reads TGTGCCACCAGCGTTAGACTAGCGGGAGATGAGCAGTACTTC. Based on the CDR3 plus reference TRBV15 and TRBJ2-7, the full variable domain is DAMVIQNPRYQVTQFGKPVTLSCSQTLNHNVMYWYQQKSSQAPKLLFHYYDKDFNNEADTPDNFQSRRPNTSFCFLDIRSPGLGDTAMYLCATSVRLAGDEQYFGPGTRLTVT.